This T cell receptor beta chain comes out of a study of blood T cell repertoires in COVID-19. Study-level background: Italy, Spain and the United States were the sources of the convalescent and acute COVID-19 samples. Sample material is recorded as cDNA or gDNA derived from T cells, B-cell-depleted T cells, or PBMCs.

Per the original methods: It was from reference gene primer amplification that nucleated cell counts were estimated. The assay was immunoSEQ multiplex PCR, and TCRdb's table has in-frame clones only and misses some. V, J and clone size derive from that table, while D and trimming were established from the DNA sequence. The sample lists around 200,000 clones; around nine tenths were seen once. Germline values: CDR1 LGHNA, CDR2 YSLEER. J lost 8 bases, V lost 4 bases, and 9 bases had no gene match. The CDR3 runs 15 residues. The gene calls are TRBV4-3 and TRBJ2-1; 9 bases are a match to TRBD2. The source material was peripheral blood. The sequence was obtained from a man aged 40-55 years with active or convalescent COVID-19. The CDR3 sequence: CASSPLLAGRDEQFF. CDR3 in DNA: TGCGCCAGCAGCCCCCTGCTAGCGGGGCGGGATGAGCAGTTCTTC.